This TCR beta chain was sequenced for a study of identical twins. Study-wide findings and caveats: A lower insertion count was a feature of abundant cord blood beta clonotypes, with no such feature in memory repertoires.

A remark on this clonotype: The antigen remains undetermined.

With template switching, a universal primer site was added, and the cDNA carried unique molecular identifiers. TCRdb analysed the 5' RACE reads with MiXCR anew, one entry per CDR3 protein. Of roughly 570,000 distinct CDR3 sequences in the sample, 9.6% were seen once. With no exceptions, donors were healthy Caucasians. CDR3 length: 18 amino acids. V lost 6 bases and J lost 3; bases outside the gene matches: 7. These sequences were also reported in another study, on yellow fever vaccine responses in identical twins.

The V gene is TRBV12-3 or TRBV12-4, the J gene TRBJ2-2; TRBD2 matches at 16 bases. The sequenced material came from PBMCs. The source is a woman younger than 30 in good health. Written as DNA, the CDR3 is TGTGCCAGCAGCACCGGGACTAGCGGGGGGGGTTACACCGGGGAGCTGTTTTTT. Protein product: CASSTGTSGGGYTGELFF.